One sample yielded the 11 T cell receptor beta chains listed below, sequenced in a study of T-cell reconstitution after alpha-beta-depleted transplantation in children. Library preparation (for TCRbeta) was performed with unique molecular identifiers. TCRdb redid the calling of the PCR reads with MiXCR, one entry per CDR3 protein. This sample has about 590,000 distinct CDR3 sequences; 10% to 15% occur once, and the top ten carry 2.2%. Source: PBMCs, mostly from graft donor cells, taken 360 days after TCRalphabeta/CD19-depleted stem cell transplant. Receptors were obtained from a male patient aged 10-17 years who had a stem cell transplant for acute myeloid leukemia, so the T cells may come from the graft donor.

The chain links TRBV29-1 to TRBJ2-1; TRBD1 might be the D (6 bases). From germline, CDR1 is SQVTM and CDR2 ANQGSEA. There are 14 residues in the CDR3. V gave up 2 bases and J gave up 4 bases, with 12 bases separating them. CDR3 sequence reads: CSVESDRKYNEQFF. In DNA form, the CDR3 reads TGCAGCGTTGAAAGTGACAGGAAGTACAATGAGCAGTTCTTC.

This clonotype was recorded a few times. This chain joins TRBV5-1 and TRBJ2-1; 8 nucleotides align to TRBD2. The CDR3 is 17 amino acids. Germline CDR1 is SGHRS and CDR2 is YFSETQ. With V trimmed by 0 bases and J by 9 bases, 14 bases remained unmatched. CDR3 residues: CASSLARGGVASSEQFF. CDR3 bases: TGCGCCAGCAGCTTGGCACGGGGGGGAGTTGCTAGTAGTGAGCAGTTCTTC.

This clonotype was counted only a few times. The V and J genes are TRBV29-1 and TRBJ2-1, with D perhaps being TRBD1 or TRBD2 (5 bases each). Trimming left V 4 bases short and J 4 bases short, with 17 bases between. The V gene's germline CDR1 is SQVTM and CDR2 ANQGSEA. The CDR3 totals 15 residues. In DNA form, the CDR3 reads TGCAGCGTTGTTACTACCGGGACGGTATACAATGAGCAGTTCTTC. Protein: CSVVTTGTVYNEQFF.

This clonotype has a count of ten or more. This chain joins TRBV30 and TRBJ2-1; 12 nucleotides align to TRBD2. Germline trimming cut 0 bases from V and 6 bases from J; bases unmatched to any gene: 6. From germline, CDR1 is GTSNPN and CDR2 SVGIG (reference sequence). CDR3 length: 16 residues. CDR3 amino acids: CAWSVRTSGRSNEQFF. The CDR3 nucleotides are TGTGCCTGGAGTGTACGAACTAGCGGGAGGTCCAATGAGCAGTTCTTC. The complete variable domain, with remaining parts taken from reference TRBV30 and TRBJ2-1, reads SQTIHQWPATLVQPVGSPLSLECTVEGTSNPNLYWYRQAAGRGLQLLFYSVGIGQISSEVPQNLSASRPQDRQFILSSKKLLLSDSGFYLCAWSVRTSGRSNEQFFGPGTRLTVL.

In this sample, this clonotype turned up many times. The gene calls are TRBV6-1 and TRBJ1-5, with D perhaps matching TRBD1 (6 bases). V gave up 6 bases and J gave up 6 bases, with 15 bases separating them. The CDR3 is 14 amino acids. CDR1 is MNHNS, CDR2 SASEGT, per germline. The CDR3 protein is CASREWGGGQPQHF. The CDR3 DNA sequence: TGTGCCAGCAGGGAATGGGGGGGCGGTCAGCCCCAGCATTTT.

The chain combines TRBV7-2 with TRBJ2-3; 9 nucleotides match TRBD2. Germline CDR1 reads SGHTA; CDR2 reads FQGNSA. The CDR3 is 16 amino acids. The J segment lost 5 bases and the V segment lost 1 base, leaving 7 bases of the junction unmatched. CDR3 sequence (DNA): TGTGCCAGCAGCTTAGTGGCGACTAGCGGTCGAGATACGCAGTATTTT. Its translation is CASSLVATSGRDTQYF.

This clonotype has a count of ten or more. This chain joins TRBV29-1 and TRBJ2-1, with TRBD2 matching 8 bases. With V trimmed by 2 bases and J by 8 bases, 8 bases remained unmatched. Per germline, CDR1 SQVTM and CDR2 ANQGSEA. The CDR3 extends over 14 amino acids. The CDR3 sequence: CSVEPAGAGYEQFF. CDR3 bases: TGCAGCGTTGAACCAGCGGGAGCCGGCTATGAGCAGTTCTTC.

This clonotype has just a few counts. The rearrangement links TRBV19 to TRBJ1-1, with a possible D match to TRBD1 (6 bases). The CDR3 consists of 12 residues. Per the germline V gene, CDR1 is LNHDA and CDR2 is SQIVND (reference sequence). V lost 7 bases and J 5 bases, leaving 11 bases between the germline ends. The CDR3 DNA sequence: TGTGCCAGTATGAGGGGGAGGACTGAAGCTTTCTTT. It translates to CASMRGRTEAFF. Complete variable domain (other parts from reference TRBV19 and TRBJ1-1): DGGITQSPKYLFRKEGQNVTLSCEQNLNHDAMYWYRQDPGQGLRLIYYSQIVNDFQKGDIAEGYSVSREKKESFPLTVTSAQKNPTAFYLCASMRGRTEAFFGQGTRLTVV.

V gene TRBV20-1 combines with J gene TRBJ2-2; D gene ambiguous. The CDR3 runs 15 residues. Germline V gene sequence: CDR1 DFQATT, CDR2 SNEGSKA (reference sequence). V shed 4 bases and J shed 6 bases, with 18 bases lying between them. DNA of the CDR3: TGCAGTGCTACTAAAGCGAATCGGTCCCCCGGGGAGCTGTTTTTT. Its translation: CSATKANRSPGELFF.

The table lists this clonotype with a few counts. CDR3 loop: CASRPSPSGSYNEQFF. CDR3 DNA sequence: TGTGCCAGCAGACCAAGCCCTAGCGGGAGTTACAATGAGCAGTTCTTC. V is TRBV7-2 and J is TRBJ2-1, with 10 positions matching TRBD2. The CDR3 runs 16 residues. V lost 6 bases and J lost 4; bases outside the gene matches: 9. Germline V gives CDR1 SGHTA, CDR2 FQGNSA.

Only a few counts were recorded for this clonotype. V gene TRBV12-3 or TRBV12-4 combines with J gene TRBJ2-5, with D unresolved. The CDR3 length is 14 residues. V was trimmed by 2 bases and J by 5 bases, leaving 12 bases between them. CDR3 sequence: CASSLNPTAETQYF. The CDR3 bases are TGTGCCAGCAGTTTAAACCCTACGGCGGAGACCCAGTACTTC.